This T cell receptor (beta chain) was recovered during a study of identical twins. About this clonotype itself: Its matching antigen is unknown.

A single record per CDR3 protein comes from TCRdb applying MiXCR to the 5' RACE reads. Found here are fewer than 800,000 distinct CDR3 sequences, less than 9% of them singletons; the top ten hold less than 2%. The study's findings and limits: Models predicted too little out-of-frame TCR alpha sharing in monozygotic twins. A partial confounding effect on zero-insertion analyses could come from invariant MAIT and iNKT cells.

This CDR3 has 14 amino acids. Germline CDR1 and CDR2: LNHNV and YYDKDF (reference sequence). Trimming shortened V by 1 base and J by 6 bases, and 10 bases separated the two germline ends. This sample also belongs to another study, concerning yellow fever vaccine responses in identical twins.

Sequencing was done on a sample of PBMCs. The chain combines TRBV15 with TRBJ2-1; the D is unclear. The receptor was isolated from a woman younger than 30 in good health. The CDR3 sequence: CATSRVYLTNEQFF. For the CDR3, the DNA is TGTGCCACCAGCAGAGTGTACCTCACCAATGAGCAGTTCTTC.